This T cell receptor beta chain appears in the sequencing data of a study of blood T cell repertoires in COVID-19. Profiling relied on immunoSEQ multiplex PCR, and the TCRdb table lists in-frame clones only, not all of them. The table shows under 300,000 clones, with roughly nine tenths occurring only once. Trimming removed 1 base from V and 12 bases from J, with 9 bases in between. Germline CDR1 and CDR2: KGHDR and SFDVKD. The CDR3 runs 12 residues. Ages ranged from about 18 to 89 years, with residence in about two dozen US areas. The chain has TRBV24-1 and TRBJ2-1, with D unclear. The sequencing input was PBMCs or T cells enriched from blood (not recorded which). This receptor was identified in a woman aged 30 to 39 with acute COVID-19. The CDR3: CATSDFKNRQFF. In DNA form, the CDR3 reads TGTGCCACCAGTGATTTTAAGAACAGGCAGTTCTTC.